This T cell receptor beta chain was obtained from a study of long-term antiretroviral therapy in people with HIV. Whole-study results and caveats: Viral resistance, ART adherence and therapy changes all lacked available data.

The CDR3 extends over 16 amino acids. The V end lost 2 bases, the J end lost 0 bases, and 11 bases lay between the germline ends. Germline-derived CDR1 and CDR2 are KGHSH and LQKENI. Concerning this clone: The antigen remains unidentified.

Each participant with HIV received care in the United States. Survey-level immunoSEQ v3.0 assays were run. Here immunoSEQ multiplex PCR was the method, and the copy in TCRdb shows in-frame clones only, minus some. The data contain over 15,000 clones, 76% of them seen just once; the ten biggest clones take up about 15%. The sequenced sample was unsorted PBMCs, obtained 0.5 years before starting antiretroviral therapy. The chain combines TRBV18 with TRBJ2-1; no clear D gene. This TCR was recovered from a woman between 45 and 60 years old with HIV. The CDR3 protein is CASSPGTLNSYNEQFF. The CDR3 DNA sequence: TGTGCCAGCTCACCAGGTACCCTGAACTCCTACAATGAGCAGTTCTTC.